Presented here are 11 T cell receptor beta chains from one specimen sequenced in a study of blood T cell repertoires in COVID-19. Produced via immunoSEQ multiplex PCR; TCRdb's table is partial and in-frame only. The table lists 150,000 to 180,000 clones, approximately 80% of them singletons. Sample: peripheral blood. The receptors shown here come from a woman in her sixties with COVID-19, enrolled during active disease.

J is TRBJ1-1 and V is TRBV5-6; D call uncertain. CDR1 is SGHDT, CDR2 YYEEEE, per germline. The V end lost 4 bases, the J end lost 7 bases, and 14 bases lay between the germline ends. The CDR3 is 13 amino acids. CDR3 coding DNA: TGTGCCAGCAGCCGGAGTGGTTACGGTGAAGCTTTCTTT. Translation gives CASSRSGYGEAFF.

This chain joins TRBV11-2 and TRBJ2-5; 9 nucleotides line up with TRBD2. V lost 0 bases, J lost 5 bases, and 16 bases stayed unmatched. The V gene's germline CDR1 is SGHAT and CDR2 FQNNGV. This CDR3 is 19 amino acids long. The CDR3 region is CASSLDWASGVILRETQYF. The CDR3 bases are TGTGCCAGCAGCTTAGATTGGGCTAGCGGGGTAATACTCCGGGAGACCCAGTACTTC.

J is TRBJ2-7 and V is TRBV5-1, with D possibly matching TRBD1 (6 bases). V was cut by 3 bases and J by 2 bases, with 12 bases left in between. CDR1 SGHRS and CDR2 YFSETQ come from the germline V gene. The CDR3 is 14 amino acids. DNA for the CDR3: TGCGCCAGCAGCTACGACAGGATCCCCTACGAGCAGTACTTC. Translation gives CASSYDRIPYEQYF.

The chain recombines TRBV5-1 with TRBJ2-7; D possibly corresponds to TRBD2 (6 bases). Germline CDR1 and CDR2: SGHRS and YFSETQ. The CDR3 totals 16 residues. Trimming took off 2 bases at V and 1 base at J, with 16 bases between the two ends. CDR3 amino acids: CASSFSTGSGSYEQYF. Here the CDR3 DNA reads TGCGCCAGCAGCTTTTCGACCGGTAGCGGATCCTACGAGCAGTACTTC. Drawing the rest from reference TRBV5-1 and TRBJ2-7, the complete variable domain is KAGVTQTPRYLIKTRGQQVTLSCSPISGHRSVSWYQQTPGQGLQFLFEYFSETQRNKGNFPGRFSGRQFSNSRSEMNVSTLELGDSALYLCASSFSTGSGSYEQYFGPGTRLTVT.

The rearrangement uses TRBV28 and TRBJ2-5, with D perhaps TRBD2 (6 bases). CDR1 and CDR2 (germline): MDHEN, SYDVKM. The CDR3 contains 15 residues. The germline V and J ends were trimmed by 7 bases and 2 bases, with 17 bases remaining between them. CDR3 sequence reads: CASTSPGGAQETQYF. The CDR3 bases are TGTGCCAGCACCTCCCCCGGGGGAGCACAAGAGACCCAGTACTTC. Based on the CDR3 plus reference TRBV28 and TRBJ2-5, the full variable domain is DVKVTQSSRYLVKRTGEKVFLECVQDMDHENMFWYRQDPGLGLRLIYFSYDVKMKEKGDIPEGYSVSREKKERFSLILESASTNQTSMYLCASTSPGGAQETQYFGPGTRLLVL.

This chain uses TRBV6-6 with TRBJ1-1, with TRBD1 identical over 10 bases. Trimming took 5 bases from V and 0 from J; bases not matched to a gene: 15. From germline, CDR1 is MNHNY and CDR2 SVGAGI (reference sequence). The CDR3 covers 19 residues. This CDR3 reads CASSRKGDRGNWVNTEAFF. CDR3 DNA: TGTGCCAGCAGTCGCAAGGGGGACAGGGGTAATTGGGTGAACACTGAAGCTTTCTTT.

This clone occurred a few times. V usage is TRBV4-2 and J usage is TRBJ2-1, with 12 bases that match TRBD2. The ends lost 1 base at V and 7 bases at J; junction bases unmatched: 5. Germline CDR1 reads LGHNA; CDR2 reads YNFKEQ. The CDR3 is 16 amino acids. The CDR3 here is CASSQALAGGQNEQFF. CDR3 sequence (DNA): TGTGCCAGCAGCCAAGCACTAGCGGGAGGTCAGAATGAGCAGTTCTTC.

This chain uses TRBV14 with TRBJ2-2; 12 bases fit TRBD2. Trimming took 5 bases from V and 1 from J; bases not matched to a gene: 5. This CDR3 region has 17 residues. Germline CDR1 SGHDN, CDR2 FVKESK. The CDR3 here is CASSSLAGGLNTGELFF. CDR3 DNA sequence: TGTGCCAGCAGCTCACTAGCGGGGGGCTTGAACACCGGGGAGCTGTTTTTT.

The chain links TRBV7-9 to TRBJ1-4; tentative D call: TRBD1 (5 bases). Germline lookup yields CDR1 SEHNR and CDR2 FQNEAQ (reference sequence). This CDR3 spans 16 amino acids. Trimming pared 5 bases from V and 6 bases from J, leaving 19 bases between. This CDR3 reads CASSENSGFSHEKLFF. For the CDR3, the DNA is TGTGCCAGCAGCGAGAACTCAGGGTTTAGTCATGAAAAACTGTTTTTT.

V usage is TRBV20-1 and J usage is TRBJ2-6; no clear D. Trimming took 3 bases from V and 0 from J, leaving 6 bases between them. The germline V gene has CDR1 DFQATT and CDR2 SNEGSKA (reference sequence). This CDR3 contains 14 residues. CDR3 coding DNA: TGCAGTGCTAGTTACACCTCTGGGGCCAACGTCCTGACTTTC. This codes for CSASYTSGANVLTF.

The chain combines TRBV18 with TRBJ2-7; 7 bases agree with TRBD1. Looked up from germline, CDR1 is KGHSH and CDR2 is LQKENI. The V segment lost 6 bases and the J segment 4 bases; nucleotides outside the gene matches: 12. The CDR3 runs 15 residues. The CDR3 loop is CASSHRDSDLYEQYF. The CDR3 DNA follows: TGTGCCAGCTCGCACCGGGACAGCGACCTTTACGAGCAGTACTTC.